These 20 T cell receptor beta chains were sequenced from one sample in a study of T cells after yellow fever vaccination. TCRdb called the 5' RACE reads again in MiXCR, with one record for every CDR3 protein. The top ten hold approximately 19% of the sample, which has about 340,000 distinct CDR3 sequences, 8.7% seen once. The specimen comprised PBMCs, sampled on the day of the first yellow fever vaccination. These receptors were taken from a man younger than 35 who received the YFV17D yellow fever vaccine.

This clonotype was recorded at least ten times. The rearrangement uses TRBV12-3 or TRBV12-4 and TRBJ2-5; D call uncertain. This CDR3 contains 14 residues. V was pared by 5 bases and J by 0 bases, with 10 bases between. In DNA, the CDR3 is TGTGCCAGCAGTACCATCCCCAACCAAGAGACCCAGTACTTC. Amino acids: CASSTIPNQETQYF.

This clonotype was seen ten or more times. The V and J genes are TRBV7-2 and TRBJ2-7; maybe TRBD1 (6 bases). This CDR3 comprises 16 residues. The germline V gene encodes CDR1 SGHTA and CDR2 FQGNSA. V shed 2 bases and J shed 0 bases, with 14 bases lying between them. CDR3 DNA sequence: TGTGCCAGCAGCTTACATGAGACAGGCATCTCCTACGAGCAGTACTTC. Its translation: CASSLHETGISYEQYF.

This chain connects TRBV27 to TRBJ2-1; D remains ambiguous. CDR3 length: 14 amino acids. V was shortened by 8 bases and J by 7 bases, with 18 bases between the two germline ends. In germline, CDR1 is MNHEY, CDR2 SMNVEV (reference sequence). In DNA form, the CDR3 reads TGTGCCAGCGGACCGCCGGGCCTTTTAAATGAGCAGTTCTTC. As protein: CASGPPGLLNEQFF.

V is TRBV7-9 and J is TRBJ2-5; tentatively, D is TRBD1 (6 bases). The germline gives CDR1 SEHNR, CDR2 FQNEAQ (reference sequence). The CDR3 covers 15 residues. Deletions cut 5 bases from V and 4 bases from J, with 17 bases between. The CDR3 is CASSGPRGGLETQYF. CDR3 bases: TGTGCCAGCAGCGGACCCAGGGGTGGGTTAGAGACCCAGTACTTC. Full variable domain (rest looked up from reference TRBV7-9 and TRBJ2-5): DTGVSQNPRHKITKRGQNVTFRCDPISEHNRLYWYRQTLGQGPEFLTYFQNEAQLEKSRLLSDRFSAERPKGSFSTLEIQRTEQGDSAMYLCASSGPRGGLETQYFGPGTRLLVL.

The V gene is TRBV5-1, the J gene TRBJ1-1; D unclear. This CDR3 has 14 residues. Per germline, CDR1 SGHRS and CDR2 YFSETQ. Between the trimmed V and J ends, which lost 0 bases and 1 base, there was a span of 7 bases. The CDR3 nucleotides are TGCGCCAGCAGCTTGGTGAGTTCGAACACTGAAGCTTTCTTT. This sequence encodes CASSLVSSNTEAFF.

This chain connects TRBV5-8 to TRBJ2-1; D ambiguous. Germline V CDR1 and CDR2: SGHTS, YDEGEE. V was clipped by 4 bases and J by 12 bases, with 14 bases between them. The CDR3 loop spans 12 amino acids. CDR3 in amino acids: CASSLDGPGQFF. CDR3 nucleotide sequence: TGTGCCAGCAGCCTAGACGGGCCCGGGCAGTTCTTC.

Here the CDR3 reads CASSFPREKLFF. CDR3 nucleotide sequence: TGTGCCAGCAGCTTTCCCAGGGAGAAGCTGTTTTTT. The chain has TRBV5-4 and TRBJ2-2, with D possibly called TRBD1 or TRBD2 (5 bases each). The CDR3 is 12 amino acids. With 2 bases removed from V and 12 bases from J, the gap between germline ends came to 11 bases. The germline V gene encodes CDR1 SGHNT and CDR2 YYREEE (reference sequence).

This clonotype was picked up a small number of times. The chain is built from TRBV18 and TRBJ2-5, with a tentative D call TRBD2 (7 bases). Per the germline V gene, CDR1 is KGHSH and CDR2 is LQKENI. The CDR3 consists of 13 residues. Trimming shortened V by 5 bases and J by 1 base, and 8 bases separated the two germline ends. The CDR3 DNA reads TGTGCCAGCTCAGCGGGGGCCCAAGAGACCCAGTACTTC. Its protein product is CASSAGAQETQYF.

The V and J genes are TRBV7-9 and TRBJ2-3; 7 nucleotides match TRBD2. The CDR3 runs to 14 residues. V lost 7 bases to trimming and J lost 6 bases; unmatched junction nucleotides: 10. The germline CDR1 and CDR2 sequences are SEHNR and FQNEAQ (reference sequence). The CDR3 nucleotides are TGTGCCAGCAAGGGACTACCCATTTTGGATACGCAGTATTTT. Its translation is CASKGLPILDTQYF.

This clonotype was counted at least ten times. V gene TRBV4-3 combines with J gene TRBJ1-2; TRBD1 is a possible D gene (5 bases). The length of the CDR3 is 15 residues. Trimming removed 6 bases at V and 0 bases at J, with 14 bases between. Germline loops: CDR1 LGHNA, CDR2 YSLEER. CDR3 sequence: CASRQADTSNYGYTF. The CDR3 DNA reads TGCGCCAGCAGACAGGCTGACACGTCTAACTATGGCTACACCTTC.

The sample holds a few counts of this clonotype. V and J are TRBV4-1 and TRBJ1-6, with D possibly matching TRBD1 (5 bases). This CDR3 is built from 14 residues. Per germline, CDR1 MGHRA and CDR2 YSYEKL. Trimming removed 1 base at V and 8 bases at J, with 9 bases between. In DNA, the CDR3 is TGCGCCAGCAGCCAAGCAGGGACCGATTCACCCCTCCACTTT. Translating it yields CASSQAGTDSPLHF.

The CDR3 sequence is CASSLGLRTSSYNSPLHF. The CDR3 coding sequence is TGTGCCAGCAGCTTAGGCTTGCGCACCAGCTCCTATAATTCACCCCTCCACTTT. The J gene is TRBJ1-6, the V gene TRBV7-6, with D hard to call. V lost 1 base and J 0 bases, leaving 13 bases between the germline ends. The germline V gene encodes CDR1 SGHVS and CDR2 FNYEAQ. This CDR3 has 18 amino acids.

A few counts support this clonotype. The chain employs TRBV5-4 and TRBJ2-6; no reliable D call. The CDR3 has 16 amino acids. Germline CDR1 reads SGHNT; CDR2 reads YYREEE (reference sequence). Trimming removed 4 bases from V and 1 base from J, with 12 bases in between. CDR3 in amino acids: CASSQLFGSGANVLTF. In DNA, the CDR3 is TGTGCCAGCAGCCAACTTTTCGGGTCTGGGGCCAACGTCCTGACTTTC.

This clonotype was recorded a few times. The gene calls are TRBV20-1 and TRBJ2-7, with D possibly TRBD1 on 5 matching bases. V lost 1 base to trimming and J lost 2 bases, with 15 bases between them. The CDR3 contains 15 residues. CDR1 is DFQATT, CDR2 SNEGSKA, per germline (reference sequence). The CDR3 DNA is TGCAGTGCTAGAGGTTGGGGCGTGGTGGCCTACGAGCAGTACTTC. The encoded protein is CSARGWGVVAYEQYF.

In this sample, this clonotype turned up a few times. The chain has TRBV6-5 and TRBJ2-1; D unresolved. There are 15 residues in the CDR3. Germline loops: CDR1 MNHEY, CDR2 SVGAGI. V shed 0 bases and J shed 1 base, with 7 bases lying between them. CDR3 nucleotide sequence: TGTGCCAGCAGTTACTCGGGCCATTCCTACAATGAGCAGTTCTTC. This gives the protein CASSYSGHSYNEQFF.

This clonotype has a handful of counts. This rearrangement joins TRBV3-1 to TRBJ2-1; no clear D. This CDR3 is built from 14 residues. V was trimmed by 4 bases and J by 7 bases, leaving 14 bases between them. CDR1 is LGHDT, CDR2 YNNKEL, per germline (reference sequence). The CDR3 DNA reads TGTGCCAGCAGCCCCCCCCCCTTGATGAATGAGCAGTTCTTC. Its protein product is CASSPPPLMNEQFF.

This clonotype was detected ten times or more. This chain uses TRBV6-4 with TRBJ1-1; D ambiguous. Between the trimmed V and J ends, which lost 5 bases and 3 bases, there was a span of 10 bases. CDR3 length: 13 residues. CDR1 is MRHNA, CDR2 SNTAGT, per germline. CDR3 coding DNA: TGTGCCAGCAGTAGGGAGGCGGACACTGAAGCTTTCTTT. Translated: CASSREADTEAFF.

This chain uses TRBV7-2 with TRBJ2-7, with D possibly TRBD2 on 7 matching bases. The CDR3 contains 14 residues. The V end lost 3 bases, the J end lost 5 bases, and 14 bases lay between the germline ends. Germline V CDR1 and CDR2: SGHTA, FQGNSA. The CDR3 region has the DNA TGTGCCAGCAGCTTTTGGGGGGGCCAGAACGAGCAGTACGTC. It codes for CASSFWGGQNEQYV.

The gene calls are TRBV7-8 and TRBJ2-5; D is ambiguous. This CDR3 is 14 amino acids long. Trimming stripped 2 bases from V and 2 bases from J, with 9 bases between. CDR1 is SGHVS and CDR2 is FQNEAQ in the germline V gene. Here the CDR3 reads CASSLRANQETQYF. CDR3 DNA sequence: TGTGCCAGCAGCTTACGGGCGAATCAAGAGACCCAGTACTTC.

This clonotype was observed at least ten times. V and J are TRBV20-1 and TRBJ1-1; 9 bases are a match to TRBD1. Germline V lookup: CDR1 DFQATT, CDR2 SNEGSKA (reference sequence). After removal of 6 bases from V and 7 bases from J, the junction contained 6 bases not matched to a gene. The CDR3 is 12 amino acids. CDR3 bases: TGCAGTGCGAGCCGGGACAGGGATGAAGCTTTCTTT. Protein: CSASRDRDEAFF.